The subject of this entry is one T cell receptor (beta chain). This sample was included in a study of cytomegalovirus exposure and HLA in healthy donors. CDR3 length: 13 residues. Per germline, CDR1 SEHNR and CDR2 FQNEAQ (reference sequence). Trimming cost V 5 bases and J 14 bases, with 19 bases left between them. PCR amplification relied on 60 Vbeta primers (plus 13 Jbeta primers). Libraries were prepared by immunoSEQ multiplex PCR; TCRdb keeps only in-frame clonotypes and omits some of them. In all, the sample yields about 70,000 clones. The rearrangement joins TRBV7-9 to TRBJ2-1, with D possibly matching TRBD2 (5 bases). The origin of this receptor is a female donor in good health and CMV-seropositive. Input material: PBMCs. The CDR3 protein is CASSAPLVVEEFF. Here the CDR3 DNA reads TGTGCCAGCAGCGCTCCTTTGGTAGTGGAGGAGTTCTTC.